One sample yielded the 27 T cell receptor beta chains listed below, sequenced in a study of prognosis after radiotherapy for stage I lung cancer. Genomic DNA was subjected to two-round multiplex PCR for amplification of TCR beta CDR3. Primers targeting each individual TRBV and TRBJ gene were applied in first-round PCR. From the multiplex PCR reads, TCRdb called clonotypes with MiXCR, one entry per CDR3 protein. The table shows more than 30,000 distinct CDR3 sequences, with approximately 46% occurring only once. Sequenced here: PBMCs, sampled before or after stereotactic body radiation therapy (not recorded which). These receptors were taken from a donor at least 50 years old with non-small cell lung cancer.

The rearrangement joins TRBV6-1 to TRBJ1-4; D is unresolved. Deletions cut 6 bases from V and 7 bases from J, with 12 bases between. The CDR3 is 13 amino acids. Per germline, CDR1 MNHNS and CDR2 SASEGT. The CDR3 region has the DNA TGTGCCAGCAGCCCGGGAAGAACTGAAAAACTGTTTTTT. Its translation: CASSPGRTEKLFF.

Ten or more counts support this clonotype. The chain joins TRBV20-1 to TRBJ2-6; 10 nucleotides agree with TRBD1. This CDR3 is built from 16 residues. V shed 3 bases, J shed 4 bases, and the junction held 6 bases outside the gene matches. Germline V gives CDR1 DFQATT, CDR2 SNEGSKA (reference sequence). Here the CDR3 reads CSASSGTGDGANVLTF. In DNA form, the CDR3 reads TGCAGTGCTAGCTCCGGGACAGGGGACGGGGCCAACGTCCTGACTTTC.

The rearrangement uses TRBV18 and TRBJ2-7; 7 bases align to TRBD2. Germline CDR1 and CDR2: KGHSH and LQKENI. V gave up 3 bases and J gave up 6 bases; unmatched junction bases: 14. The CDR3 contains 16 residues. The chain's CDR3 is CASSPQRPVLAIEQYF. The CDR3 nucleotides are TGTGCCAGCTCACCCCAACGCCCAGTACTAGCGATCGAGCAGTACTTC.

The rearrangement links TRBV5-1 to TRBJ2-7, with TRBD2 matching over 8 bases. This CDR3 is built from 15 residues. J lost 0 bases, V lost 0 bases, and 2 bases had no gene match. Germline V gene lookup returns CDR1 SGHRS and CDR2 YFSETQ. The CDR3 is CASSLGGTSSYEQYF. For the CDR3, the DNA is TGCGCCAGCAGCTTGGGCGGGACTAGCTCCTACGAGCAGTACTTC. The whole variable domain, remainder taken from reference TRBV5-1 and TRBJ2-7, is KAGVTQTPRYLIKTRGQQVTLSCSPISGHRSVSWYQQTPGQGLQFLFEYFSETQRNKGNFPGRFSGRQFSNSRSEMNVSTLELGDSALYLCASSLGGTSSYEQYFGPGTRLTVT.

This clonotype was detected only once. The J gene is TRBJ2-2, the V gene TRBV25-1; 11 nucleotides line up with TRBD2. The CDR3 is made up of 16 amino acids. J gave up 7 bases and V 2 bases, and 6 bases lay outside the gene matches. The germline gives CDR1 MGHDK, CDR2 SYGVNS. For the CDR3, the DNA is TGTGCCAGCAGTGAAGCACTAGCGGGAGTTAACGGGGAGCTGTTTTTT. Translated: CASSEALAGVNGELFF.

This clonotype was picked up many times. Here the CDR3 DNA reads TGTGCCAGCAGCATTGGGACGGGCCCCGACCTCCACTTT. Translation: CASSIGTGPDLHF. The chain uses TRBV9 and TRBJ1-6; possibly TRBD1 for D (5 bases). The CDR3 consists of 13 residues. V lost 4 bases to trimming and J lost 15 bases, with 17 bases between them. Germline V gene sequence: CDR1 SGDLS, CDR2 YYNGEE.

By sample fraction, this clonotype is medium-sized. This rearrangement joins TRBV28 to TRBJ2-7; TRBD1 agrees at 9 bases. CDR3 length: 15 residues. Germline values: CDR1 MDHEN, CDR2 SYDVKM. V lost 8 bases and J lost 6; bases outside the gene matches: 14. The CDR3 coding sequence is TGTGCCAGCGGCCCACCGGGGACAGGGACTTCCGAGCAGTACTTC. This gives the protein CASGPPGTGTSEQYF. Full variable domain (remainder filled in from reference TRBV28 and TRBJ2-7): DVKVTQSSRYLVKRTGEKVFLECVQDMDHENMFWYRQDPGLGLRLIYFSYDVKMKEKGDIPEGYSVSREKKERFSLILESASTNQTSMYLCASGPPGTGTSEQYFGPGTRLTVT.

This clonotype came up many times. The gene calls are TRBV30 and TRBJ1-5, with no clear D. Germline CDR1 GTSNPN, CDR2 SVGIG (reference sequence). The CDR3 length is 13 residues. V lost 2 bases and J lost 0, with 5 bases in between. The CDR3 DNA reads TGTGCCTGGAGTCCGGGTAGCAATCAGCCCCAGCATTTT. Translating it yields CAWSPGSNQPQHF.

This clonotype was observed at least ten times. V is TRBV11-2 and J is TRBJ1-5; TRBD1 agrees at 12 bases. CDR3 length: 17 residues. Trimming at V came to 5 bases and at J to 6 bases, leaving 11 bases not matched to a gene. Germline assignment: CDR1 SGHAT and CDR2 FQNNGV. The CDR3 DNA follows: TGTGCCAGCAGCCGACTGGGGACAGGGGGCCAGGGTCAGCCCCAGCATTTT. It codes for CASSRLGTGGQGQPQHF. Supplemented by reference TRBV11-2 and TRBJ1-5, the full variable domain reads EAGVAQSPRYKIIEKRQSVAFWCNPISGHATLYWYQQILGQGPKLLIQFQNNGVVDDSQLPKDRFSAERLKGVDSTLKIQPAKLEDSAVYLCASSRLGTGGQGQPQHFGDGTRLSIL.

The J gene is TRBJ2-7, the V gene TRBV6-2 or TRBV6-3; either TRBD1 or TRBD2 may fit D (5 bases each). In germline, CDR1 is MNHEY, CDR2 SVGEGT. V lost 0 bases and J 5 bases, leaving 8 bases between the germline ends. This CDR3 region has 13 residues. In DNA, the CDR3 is TGTGCCAGCAGTTACTCGGGACCTAACGAGCAGTACTTC. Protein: CASSYSGPNEQYF.

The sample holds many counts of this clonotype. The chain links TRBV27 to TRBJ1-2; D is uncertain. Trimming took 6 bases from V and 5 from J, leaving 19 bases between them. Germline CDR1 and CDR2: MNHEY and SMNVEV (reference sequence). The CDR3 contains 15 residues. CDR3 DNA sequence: TGTGCCAGCAGCGTATTATCCGGACTCGCGTATGGCTACACCTTC. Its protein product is CASSVLSGLAYGYTF.

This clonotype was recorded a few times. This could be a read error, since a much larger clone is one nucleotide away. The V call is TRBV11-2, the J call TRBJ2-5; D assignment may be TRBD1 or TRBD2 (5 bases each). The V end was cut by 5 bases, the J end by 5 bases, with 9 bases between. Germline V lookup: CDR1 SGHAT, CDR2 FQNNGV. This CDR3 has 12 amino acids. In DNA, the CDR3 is TGTGCCAGCAGCCGGTGGGGGGAGACCCAGTACTTC. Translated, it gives CASSRWGETQYF.

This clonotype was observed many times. The CDR3 region has the DNA TGTGCCAGCAGTTTCGGACAGGGTCGTCGAGAGACCCAGTACTTC. It codes for CASSFGQGRRETQYF. V and J are TRBV6-5 and TRBJ2-5; 8 bases fit TRBD1. Looked up from germline, CDR1 is MNHEY and CDR2 is SVGAGI. The V gene end was trimmed by 4 bases and the J gene end by 4 bases; junction bases not matched to a gene: 8. The CDR3 spans 15 residues.

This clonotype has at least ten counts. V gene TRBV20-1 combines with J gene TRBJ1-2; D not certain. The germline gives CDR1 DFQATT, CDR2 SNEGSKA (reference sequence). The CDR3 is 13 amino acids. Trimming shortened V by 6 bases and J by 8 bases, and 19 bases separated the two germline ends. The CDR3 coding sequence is TGCAGTGCCCCCCTCTCCGGGGAATCCGGCTACACCTTC. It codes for CSAPLSGESGYTF.

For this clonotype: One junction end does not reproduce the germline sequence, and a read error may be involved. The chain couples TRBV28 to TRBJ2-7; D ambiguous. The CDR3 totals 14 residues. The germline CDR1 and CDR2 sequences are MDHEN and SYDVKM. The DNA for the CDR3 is TGTGCCAGCAGTTTTTTGCGACCCGAAGACGACCAGTACTTC. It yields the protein CASSFLRPEDDQYF. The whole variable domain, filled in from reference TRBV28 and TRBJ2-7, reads DVKVTQSSRYLVKRTGEKVFLECVQDMDHENMFWYRQDPGLGLRLIYFSYDVKMKEKGDIPEGYSVSREKKERFSLILESASTNQTSMYLCASSFLRPEDDQYFGPGTRLTVT.

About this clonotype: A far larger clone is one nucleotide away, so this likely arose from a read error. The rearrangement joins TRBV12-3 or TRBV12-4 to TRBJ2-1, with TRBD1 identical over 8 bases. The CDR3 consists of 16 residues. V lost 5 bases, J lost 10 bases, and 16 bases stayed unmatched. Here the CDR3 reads CASSPGRTGFSYEQFF. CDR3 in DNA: TGTGCCAGCAGTCCAGGAAGGACAGGGTTCTCCTACGAGCAGTTCTTC.

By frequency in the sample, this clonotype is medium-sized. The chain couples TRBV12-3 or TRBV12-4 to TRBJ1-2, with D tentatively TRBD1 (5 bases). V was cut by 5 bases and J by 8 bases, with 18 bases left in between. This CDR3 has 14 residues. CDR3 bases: TGTGCCAGCAGTCGGGACCGAGGGGTCGGAGGCTACACCTTC. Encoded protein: CASSRDRGVGGYTF.

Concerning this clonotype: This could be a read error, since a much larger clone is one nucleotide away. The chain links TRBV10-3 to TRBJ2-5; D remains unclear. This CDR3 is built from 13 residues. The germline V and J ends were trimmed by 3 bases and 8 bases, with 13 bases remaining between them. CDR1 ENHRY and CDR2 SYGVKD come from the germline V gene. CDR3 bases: TGTGCCATCAGTGAAAGGCAGAAGGATACCCAGTACTTC. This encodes CAISERQKDTQYF.

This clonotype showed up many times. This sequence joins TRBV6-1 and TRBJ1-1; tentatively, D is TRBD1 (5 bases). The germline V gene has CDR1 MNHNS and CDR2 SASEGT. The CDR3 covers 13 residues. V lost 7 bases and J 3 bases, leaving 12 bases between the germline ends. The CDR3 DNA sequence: TGTGCCAGCAACGGTGGGGGGTACACTGAAGCTTTCTTT. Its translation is CASNGGGYTEAFF.

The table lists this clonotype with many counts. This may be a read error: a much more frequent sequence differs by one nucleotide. In DNA form, the CDR3 reads TGTGCCAGCGGTGAATTTGGAGGGCAGGGTGACGAAAAACTGTTTTTT. Its protein is CASGEFGGQGDEKLFF. The V gene is TRBV6-1, the J gene TRBJ1-4; D may be TRBD1 (5 bases). Per germline, CDR1 MNHNS and CDR2 SASEGT. CDR3 length: 16 amino acids.

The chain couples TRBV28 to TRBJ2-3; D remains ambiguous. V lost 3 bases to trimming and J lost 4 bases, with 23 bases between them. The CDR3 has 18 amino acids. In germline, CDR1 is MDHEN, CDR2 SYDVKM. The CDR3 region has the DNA TGTGCCAGCAGTTTCCCCCCGTCAACAGTAGACGACCCAGATACGCAGTATTTT. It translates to CASSFPPSTVDDPDTQYF.

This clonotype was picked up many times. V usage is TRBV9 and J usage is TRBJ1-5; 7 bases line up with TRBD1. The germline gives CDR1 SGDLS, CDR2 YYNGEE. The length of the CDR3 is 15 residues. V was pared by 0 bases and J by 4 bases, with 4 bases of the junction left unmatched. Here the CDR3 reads CASSVDGQENQPQHF. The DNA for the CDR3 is TGTGCCAGCAGCGTAGACGGACAGGAAAATCAGCCCCAGCATTTT.

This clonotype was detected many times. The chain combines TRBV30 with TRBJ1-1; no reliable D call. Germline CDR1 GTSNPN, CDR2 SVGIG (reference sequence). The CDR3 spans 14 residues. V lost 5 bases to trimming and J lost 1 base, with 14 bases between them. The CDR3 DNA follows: TGTGCCTGGCTTCCAGGACGGCAGAACACTGAAGCTTTCTTT. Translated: CAWLPGRQNTEAFF. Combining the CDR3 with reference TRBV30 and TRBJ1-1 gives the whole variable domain SQTIHQWPATLVQPVGSPLSLECTVEGTSNPNLYWYRQAAGRGLQLLFYSVGIGQISSEVPQNLSASRPQDRQFILSSKKLLLSDSGFYLCAWLPGRQNTEAFFGQGTRLTVV.

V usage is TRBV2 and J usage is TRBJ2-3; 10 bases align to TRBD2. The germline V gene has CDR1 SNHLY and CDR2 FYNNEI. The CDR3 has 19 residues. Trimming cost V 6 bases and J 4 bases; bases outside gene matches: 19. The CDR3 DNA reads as TGTGCCAGCAGGTCCCGAGGCAGCGGGAGGGCCGAGGGCTCAGATACGCAGTATTTT. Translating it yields CASRSRGSGRAEGSDTQYF.

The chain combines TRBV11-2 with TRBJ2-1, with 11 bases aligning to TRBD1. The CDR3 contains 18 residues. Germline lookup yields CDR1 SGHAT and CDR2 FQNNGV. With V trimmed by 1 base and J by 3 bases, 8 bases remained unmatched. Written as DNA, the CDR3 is TGTGCCAGCAGCTTAGTATTCGGGACAGGGGGTAGCTACAATGAGCAGTTCTTC. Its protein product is CASSLVFGTGGSYNEQFF.

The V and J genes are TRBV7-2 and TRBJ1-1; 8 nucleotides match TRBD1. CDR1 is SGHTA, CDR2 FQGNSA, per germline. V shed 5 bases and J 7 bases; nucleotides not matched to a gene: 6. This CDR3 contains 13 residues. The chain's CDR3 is CASSVTGGLEAFF. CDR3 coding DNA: TGTGCCAGCAGCGTTACAGGGGGTCTTGAAGCTTTCTTT.

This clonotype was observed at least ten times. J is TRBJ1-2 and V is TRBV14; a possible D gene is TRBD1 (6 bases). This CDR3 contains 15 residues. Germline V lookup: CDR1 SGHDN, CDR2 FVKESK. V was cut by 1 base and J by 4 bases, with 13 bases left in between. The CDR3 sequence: CASSQVGALSYGYTF. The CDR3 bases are TGTGCCAGCAGCCAAGTGGGGGCCTTAAGCTATGGCTACACCTTC. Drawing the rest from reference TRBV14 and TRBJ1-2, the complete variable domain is EAGVTQFPSHSVIEKGQTVTLRCDPISGHDNLYWYRRVMGKEIKFLLHFVKESKQDESGMPNNRFLAERTGGTYSTLKVQPAELEDSGVYFCASSQVGALSYGYTFGSGTRLTVV.